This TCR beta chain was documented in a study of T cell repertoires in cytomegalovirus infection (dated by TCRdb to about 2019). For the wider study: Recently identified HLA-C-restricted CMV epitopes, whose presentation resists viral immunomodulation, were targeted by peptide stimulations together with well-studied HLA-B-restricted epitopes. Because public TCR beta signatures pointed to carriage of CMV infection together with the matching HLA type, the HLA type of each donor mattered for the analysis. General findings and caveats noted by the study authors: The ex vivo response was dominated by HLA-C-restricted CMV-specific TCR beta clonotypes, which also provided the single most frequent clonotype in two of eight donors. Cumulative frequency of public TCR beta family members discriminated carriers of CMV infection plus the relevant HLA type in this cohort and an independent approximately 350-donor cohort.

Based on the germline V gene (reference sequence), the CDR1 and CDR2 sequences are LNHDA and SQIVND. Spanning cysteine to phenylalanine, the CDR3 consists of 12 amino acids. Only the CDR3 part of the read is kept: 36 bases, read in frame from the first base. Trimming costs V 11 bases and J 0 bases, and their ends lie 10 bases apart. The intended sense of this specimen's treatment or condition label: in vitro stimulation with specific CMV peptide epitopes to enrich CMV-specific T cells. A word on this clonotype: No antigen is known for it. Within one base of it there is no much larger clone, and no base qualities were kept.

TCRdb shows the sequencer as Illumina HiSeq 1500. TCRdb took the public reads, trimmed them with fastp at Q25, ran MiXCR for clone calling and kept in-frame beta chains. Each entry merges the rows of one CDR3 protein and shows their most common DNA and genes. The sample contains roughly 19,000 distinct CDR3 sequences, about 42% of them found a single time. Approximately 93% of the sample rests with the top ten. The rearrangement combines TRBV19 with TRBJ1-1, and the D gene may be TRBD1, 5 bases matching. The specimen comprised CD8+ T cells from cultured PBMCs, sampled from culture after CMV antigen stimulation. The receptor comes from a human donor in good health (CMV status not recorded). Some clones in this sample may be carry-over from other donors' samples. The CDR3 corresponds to CAVGAMNTEAFF. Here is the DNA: TGTGCCGTAGGGGCAATGAACACTGAAGCTTTCTTT.